This TCR beta chain is drawn from a study of cytomegalovirus exposure and HLA in healthy donors. Overall study findings and caveats: Common viral pathogens seemed to be connected with several of the most significant clusters, according to a later analysis. Donors were assumed by presence/absence analyses to have roughly uniform sequencing depth. Most TCR sequences showed up rarely, but some public TCRs showed up in many donors. Association of a missense DCLRE1C variant with TCR beta V- and J-gene trimming was reported in a later analysis.

CDR1 is SGHDN, CDR2 FVKESK, per germline. The V and J ends lost 4 bases and 0 bases respectively, with 13 bases between them. CDR3 length equals 15 residues. 60 Vbeta and 13 Jbeta primers were used in PCR. Method: immunoSEQ multiplex PCR; TCRdb's copy keeps in-frame clones and lacks some. In the table there are 200,000 to 250,000 clones, about 80% of which are singletons. On this clone: Its target is not known.

Material for sequencing was PBMCs. This receptor was obtained from a woman aged 60-75 years in good health and CMV-seropositive. This sequence joins TRBV14 and TRBJ2-7; D gene ambiguous. CDR3 in DNA: TGTGCCAGCAGCCGATTATATCCCAGCTCCTACGAGCAGTACTTC. Its translation is CASSRLYPSSYEQYF.